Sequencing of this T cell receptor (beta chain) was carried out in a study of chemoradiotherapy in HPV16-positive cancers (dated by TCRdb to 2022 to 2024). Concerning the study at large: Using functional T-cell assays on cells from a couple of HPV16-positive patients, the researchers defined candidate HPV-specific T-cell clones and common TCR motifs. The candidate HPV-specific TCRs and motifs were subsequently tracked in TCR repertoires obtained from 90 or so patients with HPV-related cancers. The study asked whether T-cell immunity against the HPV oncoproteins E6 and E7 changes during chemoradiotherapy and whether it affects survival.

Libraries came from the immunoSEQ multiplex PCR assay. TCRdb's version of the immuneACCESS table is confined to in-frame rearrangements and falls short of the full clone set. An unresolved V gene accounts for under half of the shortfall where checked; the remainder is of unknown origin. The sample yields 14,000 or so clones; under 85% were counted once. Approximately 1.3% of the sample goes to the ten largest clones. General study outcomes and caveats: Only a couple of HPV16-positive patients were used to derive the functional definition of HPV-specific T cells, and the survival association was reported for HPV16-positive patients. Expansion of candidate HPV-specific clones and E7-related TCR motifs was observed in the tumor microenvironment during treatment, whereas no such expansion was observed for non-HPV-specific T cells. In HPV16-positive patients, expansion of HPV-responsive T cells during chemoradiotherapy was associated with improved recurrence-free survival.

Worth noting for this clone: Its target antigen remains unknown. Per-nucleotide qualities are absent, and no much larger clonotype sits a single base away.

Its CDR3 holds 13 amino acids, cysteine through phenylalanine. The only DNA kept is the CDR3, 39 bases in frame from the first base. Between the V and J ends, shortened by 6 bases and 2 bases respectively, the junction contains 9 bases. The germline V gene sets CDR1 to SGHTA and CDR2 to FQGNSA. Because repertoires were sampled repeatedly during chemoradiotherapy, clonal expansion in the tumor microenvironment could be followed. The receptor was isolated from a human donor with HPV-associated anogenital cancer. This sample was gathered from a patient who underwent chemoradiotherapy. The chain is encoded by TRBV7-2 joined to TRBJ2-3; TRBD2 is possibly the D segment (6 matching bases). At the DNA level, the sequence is TGTGCCAGCAGGCGGGATCTCACAGATACGCAGTATTTT. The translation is CASRRDLTDTQYF.